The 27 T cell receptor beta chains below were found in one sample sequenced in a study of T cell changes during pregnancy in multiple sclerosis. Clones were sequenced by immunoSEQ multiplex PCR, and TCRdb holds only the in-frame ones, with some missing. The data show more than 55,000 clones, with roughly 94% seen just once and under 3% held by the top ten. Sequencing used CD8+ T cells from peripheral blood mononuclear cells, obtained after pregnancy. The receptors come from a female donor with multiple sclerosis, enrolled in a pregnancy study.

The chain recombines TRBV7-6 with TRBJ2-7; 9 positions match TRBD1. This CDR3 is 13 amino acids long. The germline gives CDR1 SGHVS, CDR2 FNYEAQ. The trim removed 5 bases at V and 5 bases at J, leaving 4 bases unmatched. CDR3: CASSLTGGDEQYF. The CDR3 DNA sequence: TGTGCCAGCAGCCTCACAGGGGGCGACGAGCAGTACTTC. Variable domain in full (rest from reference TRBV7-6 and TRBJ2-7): GAGVSQSPRYKVTKRGQDVALRCDPISGHVSLYWYRQALGQGPEFLTYFNYEAQQDKSGLPNDRFSAERPEGSISTLTIQRTEQRDSAMYRCASSLTGGDEQYFGPGTRLTVT.

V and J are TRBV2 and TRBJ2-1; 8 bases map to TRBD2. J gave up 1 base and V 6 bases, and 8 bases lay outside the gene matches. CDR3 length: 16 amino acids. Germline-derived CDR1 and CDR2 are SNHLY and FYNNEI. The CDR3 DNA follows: TGTGCCAGCAGGGCTCTAGCGGGTAATTCCTACAATGAGCAGTTCTTC. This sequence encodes CASRALAGNSYNEQFF.

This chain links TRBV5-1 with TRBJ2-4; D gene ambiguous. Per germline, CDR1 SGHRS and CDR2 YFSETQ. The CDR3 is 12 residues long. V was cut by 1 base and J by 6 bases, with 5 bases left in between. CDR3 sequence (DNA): TGCGCCAGCAGCTTGACAAGAAACATTCAGTACTTC. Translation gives CASSLTRNIQYF.

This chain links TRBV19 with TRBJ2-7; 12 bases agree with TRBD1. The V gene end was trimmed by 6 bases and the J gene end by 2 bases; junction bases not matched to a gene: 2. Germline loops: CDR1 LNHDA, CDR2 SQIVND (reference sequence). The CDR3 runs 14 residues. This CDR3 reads CASSGTGGPYEQYF. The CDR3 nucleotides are TGTGCCAGTAGCGGGACAGGGGGCCCCTACGAGCAGTACTTC.

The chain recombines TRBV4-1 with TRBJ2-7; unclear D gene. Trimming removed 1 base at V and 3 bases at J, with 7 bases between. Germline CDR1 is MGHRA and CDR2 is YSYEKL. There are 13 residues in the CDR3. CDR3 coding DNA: TGCGCCAGCAGCCAAGGGCCAGGCTACGAGCAGTACTTC. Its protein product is CASSQGPGYEQYF.

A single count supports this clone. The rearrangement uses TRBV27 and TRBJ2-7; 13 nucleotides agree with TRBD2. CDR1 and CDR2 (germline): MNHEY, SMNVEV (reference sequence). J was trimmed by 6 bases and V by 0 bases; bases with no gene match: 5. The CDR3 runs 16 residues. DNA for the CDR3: TGTGCCAGCAGTTTATCTGGACTAGCGGGAGCCACCGAGCAGTACTTC. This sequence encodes CASSLSGLAGATEQYF.

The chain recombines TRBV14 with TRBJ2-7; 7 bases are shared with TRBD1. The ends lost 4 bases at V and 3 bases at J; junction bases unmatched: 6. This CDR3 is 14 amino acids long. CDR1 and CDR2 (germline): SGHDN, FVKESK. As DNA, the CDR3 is TGTGCCAGCAGCCTTGGGGACAGTGTCTACGAGCAGTACTTC. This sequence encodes CASSLGDSVYEQYF. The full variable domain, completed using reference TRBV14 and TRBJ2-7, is EAGVTQFPSHSVIEKGQTVTLRCDPISGHDNLYWYRRVMGKEIKFLLHFVKESKQDESGMPNNRFLAERTGGTYSTLKVQPAELEDSGVYFCASSLGDSVYEQYFGPGTRLTVT.

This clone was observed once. This chain's CDR3 is CASSRGGGTEAFF. CDR3 nucleotides: TGCGCCAGCAGCCGAGGAGGTGGCACTGAAGCTTTCTTT. The chain recombines TRBV4-1 with TRBJ1-1; D remains ambiguous. This CDR3 region has 13 residues. CDR1 is MGHRA, CDR2 YSYEKL, per germline. V was shortened by 4 bases and J by 4 bases, with 10 bases between the two germline ends.

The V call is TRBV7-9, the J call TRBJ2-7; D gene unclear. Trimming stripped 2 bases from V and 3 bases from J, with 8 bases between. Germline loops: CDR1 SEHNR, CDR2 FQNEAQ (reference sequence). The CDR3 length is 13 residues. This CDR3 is CASSLNSYYEQYF. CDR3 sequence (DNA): TGTGCCAGCAGCTTAAACAGCTACTACGAGCAGTACTTC.

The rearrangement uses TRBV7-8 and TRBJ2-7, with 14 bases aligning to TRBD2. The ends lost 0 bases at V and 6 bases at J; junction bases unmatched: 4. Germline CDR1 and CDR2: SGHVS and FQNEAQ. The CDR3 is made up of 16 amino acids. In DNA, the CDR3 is TGTGCCAGCAGCTTAGCGGGACTAGCGGGAGTGGGCGAGCAGTACTTC. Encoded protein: CASSLAGLAGVGEQYF.

The CDR3 DNA reads TGTGCCAGCAGCTTAACAGGGGGGTTCGACGAGCAGTACTTC. It encodes CASSLTGGFDEQYF. The rearrangement uses TRBV7-9 and TRBJ2-7; TRBD1 agrees at 8 bases. CDR3 length equals 14 residues. V gave up 2 bases and J gave up 5 bases; unmatched junction bases: 5. In germline, CDR1 is SEHNR, CDR2 FQNEAQ (reference sequence).

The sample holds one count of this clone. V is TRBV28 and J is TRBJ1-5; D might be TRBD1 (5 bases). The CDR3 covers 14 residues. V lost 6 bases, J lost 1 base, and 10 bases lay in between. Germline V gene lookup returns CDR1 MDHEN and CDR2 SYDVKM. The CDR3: CASSLAGSNQPQHF. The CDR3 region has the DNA TGTGCCAGCAGCCTGGCAGGGAGCAATCAGCCCCAGCATTTT. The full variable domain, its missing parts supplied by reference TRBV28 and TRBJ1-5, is DVKVTQSSRYLVKRTGEKVFLECVQDMDHENMFWYRQDPGLGLRLIYFSYDVKMKEKGDIPEGYSVSREKKERFSLILESASTNQTSMYLCASSLAGSNQPQHFGDGTRLSIL.

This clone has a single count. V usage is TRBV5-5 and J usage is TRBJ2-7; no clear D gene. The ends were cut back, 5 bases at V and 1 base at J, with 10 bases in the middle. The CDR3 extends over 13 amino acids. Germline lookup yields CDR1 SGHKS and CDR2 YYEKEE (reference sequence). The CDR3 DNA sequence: TGTGCCAGCAGTCAGGTACCTTCCTACGAGCAGTACTTC. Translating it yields CASSQVPSYEQYF.

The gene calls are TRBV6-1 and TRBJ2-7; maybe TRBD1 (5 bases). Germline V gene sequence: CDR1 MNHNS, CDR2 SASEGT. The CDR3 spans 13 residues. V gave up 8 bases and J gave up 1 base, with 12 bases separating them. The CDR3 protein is CASGARTSYEQYF. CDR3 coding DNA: TGTGCCAGCGGGGCTCGAACGTCCTACGAGCAGTACTTC.

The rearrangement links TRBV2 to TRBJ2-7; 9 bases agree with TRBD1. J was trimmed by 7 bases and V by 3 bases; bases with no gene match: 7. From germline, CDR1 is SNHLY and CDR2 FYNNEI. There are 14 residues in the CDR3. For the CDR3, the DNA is TGTGCCAGCAGTGATGGGACAGGGAAGGGAGAGCAGTACTTC. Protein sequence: CASSDGTGKGEQYF.

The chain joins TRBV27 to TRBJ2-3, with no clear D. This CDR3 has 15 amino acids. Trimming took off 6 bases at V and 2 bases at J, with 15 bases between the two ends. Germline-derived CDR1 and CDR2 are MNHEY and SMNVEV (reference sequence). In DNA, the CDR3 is TGTGCCAGCAGCACTCAGGTCCCTTCCACAGATACGCAGTATTTT. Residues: CASSTQVPSTDTQYF.

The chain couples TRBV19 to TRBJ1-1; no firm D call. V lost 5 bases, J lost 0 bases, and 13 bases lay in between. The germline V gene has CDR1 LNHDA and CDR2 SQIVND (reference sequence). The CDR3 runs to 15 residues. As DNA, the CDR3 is TGTGCCAGTAGTTGGGAGGCGGGGATGAACACTGAAGCTTTCTTT. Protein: CASSWEAGMNTEAFF.

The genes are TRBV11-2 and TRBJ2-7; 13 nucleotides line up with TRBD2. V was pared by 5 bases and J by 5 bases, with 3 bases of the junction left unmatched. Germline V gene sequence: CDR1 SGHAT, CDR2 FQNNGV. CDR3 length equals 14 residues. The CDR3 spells CASSPGTSGNEQYF. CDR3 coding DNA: TGTGCCAGCAGCCCCGGGACTAGCGGGAACGAGCAGTACTTC.

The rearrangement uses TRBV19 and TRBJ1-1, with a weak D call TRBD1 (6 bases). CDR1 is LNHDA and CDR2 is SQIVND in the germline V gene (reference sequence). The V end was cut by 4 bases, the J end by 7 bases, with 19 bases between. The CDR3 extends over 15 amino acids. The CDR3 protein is CASSTGPGGLGEAFF. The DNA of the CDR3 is TGTGCCAGTAGTACGGGACCGGGGGGGCTGGGTGAAGCTTTCTTT.

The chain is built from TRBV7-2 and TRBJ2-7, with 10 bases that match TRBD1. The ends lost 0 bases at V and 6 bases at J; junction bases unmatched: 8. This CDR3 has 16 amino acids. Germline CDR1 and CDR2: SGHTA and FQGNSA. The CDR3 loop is CASSLARTGGQTEQYF. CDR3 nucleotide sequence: TGTGCCAGCAGCTTAGCGCGGACAGGGGGACAAACCGAGCAGTACTTC.

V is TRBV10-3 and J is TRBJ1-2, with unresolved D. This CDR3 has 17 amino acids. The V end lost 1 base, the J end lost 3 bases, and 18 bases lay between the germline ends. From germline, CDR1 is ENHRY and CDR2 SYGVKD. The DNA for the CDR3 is TGTGCCATCAGTGAGTTTCCCGATCTATTAGGAGACTATGGCTACACCTTC. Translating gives CAISEFPDLLGDYGYTF.

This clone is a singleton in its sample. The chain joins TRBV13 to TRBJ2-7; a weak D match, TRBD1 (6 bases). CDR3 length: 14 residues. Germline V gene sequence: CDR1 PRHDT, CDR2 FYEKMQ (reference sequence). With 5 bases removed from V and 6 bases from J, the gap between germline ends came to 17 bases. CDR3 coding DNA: TGTGCCAGCAGCCCCCCGGCAGGGGAAACCGAGCAGTACTTC. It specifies CASSPPAGETEQYF.

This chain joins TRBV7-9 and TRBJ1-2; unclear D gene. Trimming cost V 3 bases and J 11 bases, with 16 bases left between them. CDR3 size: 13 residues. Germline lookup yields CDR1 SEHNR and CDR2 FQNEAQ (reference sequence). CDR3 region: CASSFGPAYEYTF. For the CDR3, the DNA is TGTGCCAGCAGCTTTGGGCCCGCCTACGAATACACCTTC.

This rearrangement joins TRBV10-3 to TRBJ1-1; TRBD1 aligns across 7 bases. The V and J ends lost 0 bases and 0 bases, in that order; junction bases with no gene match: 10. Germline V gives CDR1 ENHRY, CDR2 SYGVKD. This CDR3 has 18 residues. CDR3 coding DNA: TGTGCCATCAGTGAGTCCCCCATGGGGACAGTAATGAACACTGAAGCTTTCTTT. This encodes CAISESPMGTVMNTEAFF.

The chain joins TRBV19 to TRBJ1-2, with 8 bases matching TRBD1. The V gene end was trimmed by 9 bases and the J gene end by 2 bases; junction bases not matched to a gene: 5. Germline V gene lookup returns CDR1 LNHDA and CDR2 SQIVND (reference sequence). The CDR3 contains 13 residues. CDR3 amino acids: CASSTGANYGYTF. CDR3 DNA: TGTGCCAGCTCGACAGGGGCAAACTATGGCTACACCTTC. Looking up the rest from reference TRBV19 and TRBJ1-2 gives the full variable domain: DGGITQSPKYLFRKEGQNVTLSCEQNLNHDAMYWYRQDPGQGLRLIYYSQIVNDFQKGDIAEGYSVSREKKESFPLTVTSAQKNPTAFYLCASSTGANYGYTFGSGTRLTVV.

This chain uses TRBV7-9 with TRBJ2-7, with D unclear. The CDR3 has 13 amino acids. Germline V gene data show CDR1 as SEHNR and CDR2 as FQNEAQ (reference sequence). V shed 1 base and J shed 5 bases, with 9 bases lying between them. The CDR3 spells CASSLVRQDEQYF. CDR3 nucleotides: TGTGCCAGCAGCTTAGTGCGGCAAGACGAGCAGTACTTC.

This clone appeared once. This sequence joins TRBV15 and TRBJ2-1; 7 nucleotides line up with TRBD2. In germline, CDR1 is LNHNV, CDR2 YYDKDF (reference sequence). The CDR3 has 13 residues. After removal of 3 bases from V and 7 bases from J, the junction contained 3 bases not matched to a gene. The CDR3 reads CATSRAGDNEQFF. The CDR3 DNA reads TGTGCCACCAGCAGGGCGGGGGATAATGAGCAGTTCTTC.